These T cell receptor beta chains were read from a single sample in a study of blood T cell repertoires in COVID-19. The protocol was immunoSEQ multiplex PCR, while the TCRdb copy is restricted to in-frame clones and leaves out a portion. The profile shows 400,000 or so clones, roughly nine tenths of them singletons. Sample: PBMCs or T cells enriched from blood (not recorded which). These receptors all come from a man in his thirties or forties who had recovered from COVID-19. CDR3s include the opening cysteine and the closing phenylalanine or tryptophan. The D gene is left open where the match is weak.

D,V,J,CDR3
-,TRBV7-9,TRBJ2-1,CASSLNGDNEQFF
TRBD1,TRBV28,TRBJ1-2,CASSTRQGETYGYTF
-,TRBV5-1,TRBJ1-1,CASSSTQGTESEAFF
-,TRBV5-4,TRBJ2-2,CASSLLGVATGELFF
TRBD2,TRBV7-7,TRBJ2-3,CASSSGGADTQYF
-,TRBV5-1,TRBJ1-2,CASRTADSHGGYTF
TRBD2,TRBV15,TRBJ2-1,CATRATSDYNEQFF
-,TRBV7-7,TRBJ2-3,CASSLGGRGTDTQYF
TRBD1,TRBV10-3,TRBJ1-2,CAITDTGTGAVYGYTF
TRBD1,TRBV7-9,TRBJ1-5,CASSRGTGPNQPQHF
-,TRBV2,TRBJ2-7,CASSPRWSEQYF
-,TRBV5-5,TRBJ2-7,CASSALEFPYEQYF
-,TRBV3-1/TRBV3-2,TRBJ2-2,CASSPSRSSTYTGELFF
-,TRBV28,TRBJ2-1,CASTLSPSYNEQFF
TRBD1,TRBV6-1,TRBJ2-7,CASSETRDRGSYEQYF
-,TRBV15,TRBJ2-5,CATSRERVGQETQYF